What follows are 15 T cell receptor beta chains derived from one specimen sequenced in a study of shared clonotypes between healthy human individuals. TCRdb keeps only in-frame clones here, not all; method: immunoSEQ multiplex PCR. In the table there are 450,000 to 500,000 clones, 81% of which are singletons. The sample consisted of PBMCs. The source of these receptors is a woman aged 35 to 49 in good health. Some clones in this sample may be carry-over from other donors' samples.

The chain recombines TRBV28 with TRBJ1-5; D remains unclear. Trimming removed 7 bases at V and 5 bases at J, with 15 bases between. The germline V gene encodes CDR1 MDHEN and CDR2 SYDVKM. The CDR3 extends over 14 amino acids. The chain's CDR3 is CASISGQYYQPQHF. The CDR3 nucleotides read TGTGCCAGCATCTCCGGTCAGTATTATCAGCCCCAGCATTTT.

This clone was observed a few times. The CDR3 sequence: CASSKVRDRPTNYEQYF. The CDR3 DNA sequence: TGTGCCAGCAGCAAAGTAAGGGACAGGCCCACTAACTACGAGCAGTACTTC. The chain recombines TRBV21-1 with TRBJ2-7; the table's D call, TRBD1, has no DNA check behind it. TRBV21-1 is a known pseudogene. CDR3 length: 17 residues.

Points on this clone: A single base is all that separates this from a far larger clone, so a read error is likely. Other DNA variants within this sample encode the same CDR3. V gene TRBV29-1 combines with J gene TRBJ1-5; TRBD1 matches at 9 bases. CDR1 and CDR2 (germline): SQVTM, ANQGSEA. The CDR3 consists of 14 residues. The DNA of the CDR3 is TGTAGCGTTGGGGGACAGGGTGATCATCAGCCCCAGCATTTT. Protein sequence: CSVGGQGDHQPQHF.

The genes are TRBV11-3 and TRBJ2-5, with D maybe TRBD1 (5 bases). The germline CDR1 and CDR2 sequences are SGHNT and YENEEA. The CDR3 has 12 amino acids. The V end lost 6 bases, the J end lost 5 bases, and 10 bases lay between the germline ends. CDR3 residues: CASRQGMETQYF. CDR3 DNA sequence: TGTGCCAGCAGGCAGGGAATGGAGACCCAGTACTTC.

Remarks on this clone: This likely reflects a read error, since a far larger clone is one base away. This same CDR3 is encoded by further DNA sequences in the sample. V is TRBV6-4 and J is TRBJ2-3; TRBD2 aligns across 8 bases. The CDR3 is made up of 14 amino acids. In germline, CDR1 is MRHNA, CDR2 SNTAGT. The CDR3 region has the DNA TGTGCCAGCGGGGCGGGAGGCTCCACAGATACGCAGTACTTT. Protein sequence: CASGAGGSTDTQYF.

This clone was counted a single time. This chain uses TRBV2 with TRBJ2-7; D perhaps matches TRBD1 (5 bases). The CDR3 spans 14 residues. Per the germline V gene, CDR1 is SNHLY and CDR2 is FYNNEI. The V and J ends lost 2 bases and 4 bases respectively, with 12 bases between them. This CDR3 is CASSETWTPYEQYF. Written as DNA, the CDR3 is TGTGCCAGCAGTGAAACTTGGACACCGTACGAGCAGTACTTC.

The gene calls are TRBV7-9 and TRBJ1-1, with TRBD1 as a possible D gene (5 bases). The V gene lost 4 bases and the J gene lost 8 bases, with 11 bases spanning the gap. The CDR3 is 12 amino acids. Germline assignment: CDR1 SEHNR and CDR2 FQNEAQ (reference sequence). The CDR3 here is CASSYTRGEAFF. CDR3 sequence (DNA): TGTGCCAGCAGCTACACTCGGGGGGAAGCTTTCTTT.

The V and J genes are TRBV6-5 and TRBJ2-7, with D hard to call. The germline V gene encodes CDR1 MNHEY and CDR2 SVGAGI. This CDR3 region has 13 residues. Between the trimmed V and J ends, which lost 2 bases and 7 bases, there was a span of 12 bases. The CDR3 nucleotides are TGTGCCAGCAGTTACGGGTACGCTAGAGAGCAGTACTTC. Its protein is CASSYGYAREQYF.

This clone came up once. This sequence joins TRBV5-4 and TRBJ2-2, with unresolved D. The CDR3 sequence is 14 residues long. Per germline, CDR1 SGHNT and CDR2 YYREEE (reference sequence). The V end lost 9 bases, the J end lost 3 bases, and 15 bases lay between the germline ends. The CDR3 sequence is CATSPRLDTGELFF. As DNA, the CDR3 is TGTGCCACCTCCCCCCGGCTTGACACCGGGGAGCTGTTTTTT.

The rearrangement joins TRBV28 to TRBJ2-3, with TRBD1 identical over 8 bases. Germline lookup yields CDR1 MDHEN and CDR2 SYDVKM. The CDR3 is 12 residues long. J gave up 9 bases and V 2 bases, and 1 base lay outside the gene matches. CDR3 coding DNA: TGTGCCAGCAGTTTACGACAGGGGACGCAGTATTTT. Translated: CASSLRQGTQYF.

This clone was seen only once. As DNA, the CDR3 is TGTGCCAGCAGCCCGACTAGCGGTTACAATGAGCAGTTCTTC. It is translated as CASSPTSGYNEQFF. V usage is TRBV7-9 and J usage is TRBJ2-1; 9 bases map to TRBD2. Per germline, CDR1 SEHNR and CDR2 FQNEAQ (reference sequence). The CDR3 loop spans 14 amino acids. V was clipped by 5 bases and J by 4 bases; unmatched bases: 3. Combining the CDR3 with reference TRBV7-9 and TRBJ2-1 gives the whole variable domain DTGVSQNPRHKITKRGQNVTFRCDPISEHNRLYWYRQTLGQGPEFLTYFQNEAQLEKSRLLSDRFSAERPKGSFSTLEIQRTEQGDSAMYLCASSPTSGYNEQFFGPGTRLTVL.

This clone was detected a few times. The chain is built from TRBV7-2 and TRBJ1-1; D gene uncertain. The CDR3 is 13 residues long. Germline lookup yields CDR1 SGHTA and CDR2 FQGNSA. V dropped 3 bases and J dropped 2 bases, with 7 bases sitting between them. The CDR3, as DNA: TGTGCCAGCAGCTTCGGAGGTAACACTGAAGCTTTCTTT. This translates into CASSFGGNTEAFF.

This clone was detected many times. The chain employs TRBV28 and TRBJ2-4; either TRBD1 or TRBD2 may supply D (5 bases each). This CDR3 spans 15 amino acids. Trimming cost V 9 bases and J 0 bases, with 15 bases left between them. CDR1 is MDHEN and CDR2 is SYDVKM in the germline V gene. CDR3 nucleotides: TGTGCCAGTAGGGGACGGGCCCTAGCCAAAAACATTCAGTACTTC. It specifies CASRGRALAKNIQYF.

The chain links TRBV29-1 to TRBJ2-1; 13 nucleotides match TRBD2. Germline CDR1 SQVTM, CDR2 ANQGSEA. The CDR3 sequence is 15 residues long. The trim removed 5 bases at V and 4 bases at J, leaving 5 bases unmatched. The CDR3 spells CSVRTSGSRYNEQFF. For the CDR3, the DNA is TGCAGCGTTCGGACTAGCGGGAGCCGGTACAATGAGCAGTTCTTC.

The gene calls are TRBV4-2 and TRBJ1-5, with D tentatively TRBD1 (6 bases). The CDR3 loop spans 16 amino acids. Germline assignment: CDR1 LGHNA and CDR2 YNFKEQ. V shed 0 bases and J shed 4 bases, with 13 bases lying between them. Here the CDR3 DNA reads TGTGCCAGCAGCCAAGATAGAGGCCAGGGGAATCAGCCCCAGCATTTT. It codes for CASSQDRGQGNQPQHF.